This passage covers 3 T cell receptor beta chains from one sample sequenced in a study of identical twins. MiXCR was run by TCRdb on the 5' RACE reads, yielding one entry per CDR3 protein. The sample records approximately 230,000 distinct CDR3 sequences, 5% to 7% being singletons. The same data also went into a second study, on T cells expressing NK-cell markers.

Sequencing used CD8+ T cells sorted from blood. The receptors were gathered from a woman younger than 35 in good health.

The rearrangement joins TRBV20-1 to TRBJ1-1; 9 bases match TRBD1. The length of the CDR3 is 17 residues. V was clipped by 4 bases and J by 0 bases; unmatched bases: 12. CDR1 and CDR2 from the germline V gene are DFQATT and SNEGSKA (reference sequence). This CDR3 reads CSANPQGQGQMNTEAFF. Written as DNA, the CDR3 is TGCAGTGCTAACCCACAGGGACAGGGACAGATGAACACTGAAGCTTTCTTT.

At least ten counts were recorded for this clonotype. The chain joins TRBV29-1 to TRBJ2-1; 8 bases align to TRBD2. Germline CDR1 SQVTM, CDR2 ANQGSEA. This CDR3 is 15 amino acids long. The junction had 8 bases not matched to a gene; V was cut back by 7 bases and J by 0 bases. CDR3 amino acids: CSGTIAGTSYNEQFF. The CDR3 bases are TGCAGCGGGACAATAGCGGGGACCTCCTACAATGAGCAGTTCTTC.

This chain links TRBV20-1 with TRBJ2-1; D not certain. Trimming stripped 6 bases from V and 9 bases from J, with 27 bases between. Germline V gives CDR1 DFQATT, CDR2 SNEGSKA (reference sequence). CDR3 size: 16 residues. The CDR3 sequence: CSARTSSSVLGGEQFF. For the CDR3, the DNA is TGCAGTGCCAGAACGTCTTCCAGCGTTCTAGGCGGTGAGCAGTTCTTC.